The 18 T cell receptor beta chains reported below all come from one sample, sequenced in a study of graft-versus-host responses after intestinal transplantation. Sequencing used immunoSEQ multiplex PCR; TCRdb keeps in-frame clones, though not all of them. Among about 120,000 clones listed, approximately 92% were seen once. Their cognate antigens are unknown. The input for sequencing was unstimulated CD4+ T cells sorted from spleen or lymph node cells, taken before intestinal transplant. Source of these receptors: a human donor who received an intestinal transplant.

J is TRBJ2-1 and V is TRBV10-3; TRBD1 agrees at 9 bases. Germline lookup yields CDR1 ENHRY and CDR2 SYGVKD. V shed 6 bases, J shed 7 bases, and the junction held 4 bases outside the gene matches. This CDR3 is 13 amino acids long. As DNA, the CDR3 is TGTGCCATCAGGCCGGGACAGGGAAATGAGCAGTTCTTC. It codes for CAIRPGQGNEQFF.

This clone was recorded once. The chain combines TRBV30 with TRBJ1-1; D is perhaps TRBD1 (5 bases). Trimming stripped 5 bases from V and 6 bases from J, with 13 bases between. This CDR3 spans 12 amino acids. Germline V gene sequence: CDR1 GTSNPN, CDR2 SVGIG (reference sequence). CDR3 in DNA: TGTGCCTGGGGACGGGGCAGTGCTGAAGCTTTCTTT. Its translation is CAWGRGSAEAFF.

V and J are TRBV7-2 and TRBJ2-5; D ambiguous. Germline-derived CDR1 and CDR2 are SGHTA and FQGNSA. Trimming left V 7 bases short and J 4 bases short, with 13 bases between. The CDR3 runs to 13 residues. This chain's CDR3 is CASNRLFGETQYF. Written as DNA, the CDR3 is TGTGCCAGCAATCGACTCTTCGGAGAGACCCAGTACTTC.

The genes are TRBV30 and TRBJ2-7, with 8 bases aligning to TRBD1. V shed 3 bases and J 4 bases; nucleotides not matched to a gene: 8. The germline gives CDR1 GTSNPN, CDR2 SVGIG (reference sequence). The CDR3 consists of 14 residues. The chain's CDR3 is CAWRRTGGKYEQYF. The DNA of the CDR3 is TGTGCCTGGAGAAGAACAGGGGGAAAATACGAGCAGTACTTC.

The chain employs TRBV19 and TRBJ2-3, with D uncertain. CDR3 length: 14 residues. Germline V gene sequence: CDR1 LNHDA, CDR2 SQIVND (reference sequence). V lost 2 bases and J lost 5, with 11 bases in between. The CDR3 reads CASSISPAIDTQYF. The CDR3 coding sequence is TGTGCCAGTAGTATATCACCAGCAATAGATACGCAGTATTTT.

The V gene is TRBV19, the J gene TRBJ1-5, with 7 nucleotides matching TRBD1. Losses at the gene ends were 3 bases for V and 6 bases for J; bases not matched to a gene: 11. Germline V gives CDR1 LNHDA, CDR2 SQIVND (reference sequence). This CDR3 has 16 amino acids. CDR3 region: CASSMRVPTGTQPQHF. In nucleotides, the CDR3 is TGTGCCAGTAGTATGAGGGTCCCGACAGGGACTCAGCCCCAGCATTTT. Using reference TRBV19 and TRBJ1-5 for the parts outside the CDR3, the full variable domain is DGGITQSPKYLFRKEGQNVTLSCEQNLNHDAMYWYRQDPGQGLRLIYYSQIVNDFQKGDIAEGYSVSREKKESFPLTVTSAQKNPTAFYLCASSMRVPTGTQPQHFGDGTRLSIL.

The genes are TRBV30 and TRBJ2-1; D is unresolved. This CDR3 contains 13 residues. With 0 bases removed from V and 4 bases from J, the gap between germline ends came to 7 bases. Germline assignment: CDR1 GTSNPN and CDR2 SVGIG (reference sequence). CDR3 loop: CAWSVRLYNEQFF. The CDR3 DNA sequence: TGTGCCTGGAGTGTACGGCTATACAATGAGCAGTTCTTC.

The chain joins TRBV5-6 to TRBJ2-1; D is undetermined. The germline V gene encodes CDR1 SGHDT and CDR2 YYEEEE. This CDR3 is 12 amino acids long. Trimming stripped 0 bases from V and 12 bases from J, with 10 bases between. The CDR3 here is CASSLGLAGQFF. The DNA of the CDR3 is TGTGCCAGCAGCTTGGGTCTGGCCGGGCAGTTCTTC.

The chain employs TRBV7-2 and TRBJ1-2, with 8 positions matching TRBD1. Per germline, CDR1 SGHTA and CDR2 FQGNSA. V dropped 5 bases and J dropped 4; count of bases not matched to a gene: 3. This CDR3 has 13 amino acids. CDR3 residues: CASSRQGSYGYTF. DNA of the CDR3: TGTGCCAGCAGCCGACAGGGGAGCTATGGCTACACCTTC.

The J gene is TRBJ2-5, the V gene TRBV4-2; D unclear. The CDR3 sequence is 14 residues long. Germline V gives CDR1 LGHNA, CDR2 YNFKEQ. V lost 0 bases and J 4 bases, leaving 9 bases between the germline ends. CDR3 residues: CASSQEVRAETQYF. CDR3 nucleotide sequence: TGTGCCAGCAGCCAAGAAGTTAGGGCAGAGACCCAGTACTTC.

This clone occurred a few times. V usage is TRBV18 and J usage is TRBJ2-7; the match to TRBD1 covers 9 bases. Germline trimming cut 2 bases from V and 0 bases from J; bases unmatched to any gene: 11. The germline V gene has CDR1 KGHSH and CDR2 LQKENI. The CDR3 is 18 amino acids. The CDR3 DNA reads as TGTGCCAGCTCACCAGGGCCCGCCGGACAGGGGAACTCCTACGAGCAGTACTTC. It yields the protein CASSPGPAGQGNSYEQYF.

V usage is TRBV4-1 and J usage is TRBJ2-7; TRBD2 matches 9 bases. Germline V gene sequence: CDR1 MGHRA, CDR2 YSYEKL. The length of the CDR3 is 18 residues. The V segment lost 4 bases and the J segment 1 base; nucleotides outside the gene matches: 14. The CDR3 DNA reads TGCGCCAGCAGCCTAGGGGTGATAGCGGGAGATAGGTCCTACGAGCAGTACTTC. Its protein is CASSLGVIAGDRSYEQYF.

DNA for the CDR3: TGTGCCAGCAAAGTAGCGGGAGGATTGGAGCAGTTCTTC. Its translation is CASKVAGGLEQFF. The J gene is TRBJ2-1, the V gene TRBV28, with 10 bases lining up with TRBD2. V lost 7 bases to trimming and J lost 10 bases; unmatched junction nucleotides: 7. Germline assignment: CDR1 MDHEN and CDR2 SYDVKM. The CDR3 is made up of 13 amino acids.

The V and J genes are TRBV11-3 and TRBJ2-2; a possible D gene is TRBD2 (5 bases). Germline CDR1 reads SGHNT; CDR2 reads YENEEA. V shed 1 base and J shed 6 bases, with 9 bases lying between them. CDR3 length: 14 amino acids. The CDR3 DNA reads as TGTGCCAGCAGCTTAGTCTCGGGATCCGGGGAGCTGTTTTTT. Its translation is CASSLVSGSGELFF.

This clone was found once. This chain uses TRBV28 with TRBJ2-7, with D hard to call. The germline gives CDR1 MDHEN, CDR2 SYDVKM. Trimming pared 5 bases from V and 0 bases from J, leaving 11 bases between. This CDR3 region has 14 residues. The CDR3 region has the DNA TGTGCCAGCAGTCTCGGACGGAACTCCTACGAGCAGTACTTC. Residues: CASSLGRNSYEQYF. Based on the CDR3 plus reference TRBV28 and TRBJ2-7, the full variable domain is DVKVTQSSRYLVKRTGEKVFLECVQDMDHENMFWYRQDPGLGLRLIYFSYDVKMKEKGDIPEGYSVSREKKERFSLILESASTNQTSMYLCASSLGRNSYEQYFGPGTRLTVT.

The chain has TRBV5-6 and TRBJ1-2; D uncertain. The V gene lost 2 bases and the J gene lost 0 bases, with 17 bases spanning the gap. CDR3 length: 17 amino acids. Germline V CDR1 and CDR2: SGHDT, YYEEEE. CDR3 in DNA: TGTGCCAGCAGCTTTTGGGCGGAACGATTACCTAACTATGGCTACACCTTC. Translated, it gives CASSFWAERLPNYGYTF.

The CDR3 DNA follows: TGCGCCAGCAGCTTGGCCGGGGTGAGCACAGATACGCAGTATTTT. It translates to CASSLAGVSTDTQYF. The rearrangement uses TRBV5-1 and TRBJ2-3, with D possibly being TRBD2 (5 bases). Trimming removed 0 bases at V and 0 bases at J, with 8 bases between. CDR1 SGHRS and CDR2 YFSETQ come from the germline V gene. The CDR3 is 15 amino acids.

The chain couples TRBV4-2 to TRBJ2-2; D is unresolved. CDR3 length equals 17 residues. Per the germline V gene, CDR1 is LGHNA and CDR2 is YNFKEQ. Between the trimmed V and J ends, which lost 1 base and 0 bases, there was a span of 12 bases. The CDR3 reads CASSQGQVLANTGELFF. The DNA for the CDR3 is TGTGCCAGCAGCCAAGGGCAGGTCCTCGCGAACACCGGGGAGCTGTTTTTT.